Listed here are 22 T cell receptor beta chains from one sample, sequenced in a study of immune characterization of retroperitoneal liposarcoma. Using its own MiXCR run on the PCR reads, TCRdb lists one record per CDR3 protein. The table records more than 9,500 distinct CDR3 sequences, approximately 28% of them present only once. Sequenced: tumor tissue. These receptors all stem from a female donor with retroperitoneal liposarcoma.

This rearrangement joins TRBV27 to TRBJ2-2; D gene ambiguous. The germline V gene has CDR1 MNHEY and CDR2 SMNVEV (reference sequence). CDR3 size: 14 residues. With 6 bases removed from V and 4 bases from J, the gap between germline ends came to 12 bases. The CDR3 here is CASRPLSPTGELFF. DNA for the CDR3: TGTGCCAGCAGGCCCTTAAGTCCCACCGGGGAGCTGTTTTTT.

This clonotype was counted at least ten times. The chain couples TRBV6-1 to TRBJ2-1, with D possibly being TRBD1 (6 bases). The CDR3 sequence is 15 residues long. Germline-derived CDR1 and CDR2 are MNHNS and SASEGT. Trimming took 5 bases from V and 13 from J, leaving 24 bases between them. CDR3 coding DNA: TGTGCCAGCAGTCTGCCAACAGGGTTGGAAGAGACCCAGTTCTTC. It specifies CASSLPTGLEETQFF.

CDR3 region: CASSLQAGQMWGGKQYF. In DNA, the CDR3 is TGTGCCAGCAGCTTACAAGCGGGGCAGATGTGGGGCGGAAAGCAGTACTTC. V is TRBV7-2 and J is TRBJ2-5; TRBD2 agrees at 7 bases. CDR3 length: 17 residues. Germline loops: CDR1 SGHTA, CDR2 FQGNSA. V gave up 2 bases and J gave up 11 bases; unmatched junction bases: 20.

The chain links TRBV28 to TRBJ2-3, with 7 bases aligning to TRBD1. Germline CDR1 reads MDHEN; CDR2 reads SYDVKM. V lost 5 bases and J lost 4; bases outside the gene matches: 6. This CDR3 has 14 amino acids. CDR3 protein: CASSDRVASDTQYF. The CDR3 DNA reads TGTGCCAGCAGTGACAGGGTTGCTTCAGATACGCAGTATTTT.

A word on this clonotype: With a much larger clone just one base away, this may be a read error. This chain connects TRBV6-8 to TRBJ2-2, with a weak D call TRBD1 (5 bases). Germline V gene sequence: CDR1 MNHGY, CDR2 SAAAGT. The CDR3 totals 13 residues. V was trimmed by 5 bases and J by 16 bases, leaving 20 bases between them. The DNA for the CDR3 is TGTGCCAGCAGTCAGGACCAGACAGATACGCAGTTTTTT. This codes for CASSQDQTDTQFF.

This clonotype was counted a few times. V gene TRBV6-6 combines with J gene TRBJ2-1; TRBD1 matches 8 bases. The end of the DNA is better explained by TRBJ2-7, so the J call may be wrong. CDR1 is MNHNY, CDR2 SVGAGI, per germline (reference sequence). This CDR3 comprises 15 residues. The CDR3 sequence is CASSYGQGHYNEQYF. CDR3 coding DNA: TGTGCCAGCAGTTACGGACAGGGTCACTACAATGAGCAGTACTTC.

Details on this clonotype: This may be a read error, as it is one base from a much larger clone. This chain links TRBV6-5 with TRBJ2-1; TRBD1 matches 9 bases. Germline-derived CDR1 and CDR2 are MNHEY and SVGAGI. CDR3 length: 14 amino acids. Written as DNA, the CDR3 is TGTGTCAGCAGTAGTCGACAGGGGGGAAGCGGGCAGTTCTTC. Encoded protein: CVSSSRQGGSGQFF.

This clonotype occurred many times. The rearrangement links TRBV11-3 to TRBJ2-1; 11 bases match TRBD2. Judging by the DNA end, TRBJ2-7 fits better; the J call may be wrong. This CDR3 has 17 residues. Germline loops: CDR1 SGHNT, CDR2 YENEEA. The CDR3 DNA reads TGTGCCAGCAGCTTAAGCGGGCTAGCGGGAGGCGCCTACGAGCAGTACTTC. Protein sequence: CASSLSGLAGGAYEQYF.

As to this clonotype: Relative to the germline gene, one junction end is altered; a read error may explain this. The gene calls are TRBV11-3 and TRBJ1-1; D unclear. Germline V lookup: CDR1 SGHNT, CDR2 YENEEA. The CDR3 length is 15 residues. This chain's CDR3 is CASSLDSRLNAEAFF. The DNA for the CDR3 is TGTGCCAGCAGCTTGGATTCCCGTTTGAACGCTGAAGCTTTCTTT. The full variable domain, rest sourced from reference TRBV11-3 and TRBJ1-1, is EAGVVQSPRYKIIEKKQPVAFWCNPISGHNTLYWYLQNLGQGPELLIRYENEEAVDDSQLPKDRFSAERLKGVDSTLKIQPAELGDSAVYLCASSLDSRLNAEAFFGQGTRLTVV.

In this sample, this clonotype turned up many times. This rearrangement joins TRBV11-1 to TRBJ2-3; the D gene could be TRBD1 or TRBD2 (6 bases each). V was cut by 2 bases and J by 3 bases, with 15 bases left in between. The CDR3 runs 16 residues. Germline V gene lookup returns CDR1 SGHAT and CDR2 FQDESV (reference sequence). The CDR3 DNA sequence: TGTGCCAGCAGCTTAACAGGCACAGGGAGGACAGATACGCAGTATTTT. This codes for CASSLTGTGRTDTQYF.

The J gene is TRBJ2-1, the V gene TRBV6-1; no firm D call. This CDR3 region has 15 residues. The germline V gene encodes CDR1 MNHNS and CDR2 SASEGT. The V end was cut by 2 bases, the J end by 1 base, with 9 bases between. DNA of the CDR3: TGTGCCAGCAGTGAATCGGCTTCTTCCTACAATGAGCAGTTCTTC. It specifies CASSESASSYNEQFF.

In this sample, this clonotype is large. This chain uses TRBV6-1 with TRBJ2-1; 10 bases align to TRBD2. The DNA end is a closer match to TRBJ2-7, so the J assignment may be wrong. Germline assignment: CDR1 MNHNS and CDR2 SASEGT. The CDR3 is 14 residues long. The DNA of the CDR3 is TGTGCCAGCAGTGGGCTAGCGGGAGTACATGAGCAGTACTTC. Translation gives CASSGLAGVHEQYF.

This clonotype was found many times. The chain couples TRBV6-1 to TRBJ2-3, with a weak D call TRBD1 (6 bases). Per the germline V gene, CDR1 is MNHNS and CDR2 is SASEGT. The CDR3 is made up of 15 amino acids. With 6 bases removed from V and 4 bases from J, the gap between germline ends came to 17 bases. DNA of the CDR3: TGTGCCAGCAGATCGCAGGGGTTCGGCCCAGATACGCAGTATTTT. Its translation: CASRSQGFGPDTQYF.

By sample fraction, this clonotype is medium-sized. The genes are TRBV6-1 and TRBJ2-5, with TRBD2 matching 8 bases. Trimming removed 3 bases from V and 11 bases from J; junction bases left unmatched: 14. The germline gives CDR1 MNHNS, CDR2 SASEGT. CDR3 size: 15 residues. In DNA form, the CDR3 reads TGTGCCAGCAGTGAGAGGCCGGGACTAGAAGGTGAGCAGTACTTC. Its protein is CASSERPGLEGEQYF.

This clonotype is judged medium-sized. The rearrangement joins TRBV6-1 to TRBJ2-7; 9 bases are a match to TRBD2. With 0 bases clipped from V and 3 bases from J, the junction kept 6 bases outside the gene matches. Germline assignment: CDR1 MNHNS and CDR2 SASEGT. The CDR3 loop spans 16 amino acids. The CDR3 sequence is CASSEAAGGSFYEQYF. The CDR3, as DNA: TGTGCCAGCAGTGAAGCGGCGGGAGGGTCTTTCTACGAGCAGTACTTC.

J is TRBJ1-2 and V is TRBV6-6, with D perhaps matching TRBD1 (5 bases). CDR1 MNHNY and CDR2 SVGAGI come from the germline V gene (reference sequence). CDR3 length equals 14 residues. V lost 5 bases to trimming and J lost 0 bases, with 10 bases between them. The CDR3 nucleotides are TGTGCCAGCAGTGAGACAGACACTAACTATGGCTACACCTTC. Residues: CASSETDTNYGYTF.

Ten or more counts support this clonotype. J is TRBJ2-1 and V is TRBV11-3; D not certain. Germline-derived CDR1 and CDR2 are SGHNT and YENEEA. CDR3 length: 14 residues. Deletions cut 6 bases from V and 10 bases from J, with 19 bases between. The CDR3 sequence is CASSPLGGGYEQFF. The CDR3 bases are TGTGCCAGCAGTCCCCTCGGTGGTGGCTACGAGCAGTTCTTC. Complete variable domain (other parts from reference TRBV11-3 and TRBJ2-1): EAGVVQSPRYKIIEKKQPVAFWCNPISGHNTLYWYLQNLGQGPELLIRYENEEAVDDSQLPKDRFSAERLKGVDSTLKIQPAELGDSAVYLCASSPLGGGYEQFFGPGTRLTVL.

The V and J genes are TRBV12-3 or TRBV12-4 and TRBJ2-5; D is perhaps TRBD1 (5 bases). The CDR3 has 14 residues. V dropped 5 bases and J dropped 2 bases, with 12 bases sitting between them. The CDR3 DNA is TGTGCCAGCAGTCTAAACCAGGGTCAAGAGACCCAGTACTTC. It is translated as CASSLNQGQETQYF.

The genes are TRBV25-1 and TRBJ1-5; D is ambiguous. Germline V lookup: CDR1 MGHDK, CDR2 SYGVNS. The CDR3 consists of 12 residues. V gave up 5 bases and J gave up 5 bases, with 7 bases separating them. The CDR3, as DNA: TGTGCCAGCAGTCTCGTGGATCAGCCCCAGCATTTT. Amino acids: CASSLVDQPQHF.

Within the sample, this clonotype is medium-sized. The CDR3 sequence is CASSPQGPIYNEQFF. Here the CDR3 DNA reads TGTGCCAGCAGTCCACAGGGGCCTATTTACAATGAGCAGTTCTTC. This chain joins TRBV28 and TRBJ2-1, with TRBD1 matching 7 bases. The CDR3 is 15 residues long. J was trimmed by 4 bases and V by 5 bases; bases with no gene match: 8. The V gene's germline CDR1 is MDHEN and CDR2 SYDVKM.

This clonotype was picked up one time. The chain is built from TRBV6-5 and TRBJ1-2, with TRBD1 identical over 8 bases. The V gene end was trimmed by 1 base and the J gene end by 4 bases; junction bases not matched to a gene: 14. The CDR3 spans 18 residues. Germline assignment: CDR1 MNHEY and CDR2 SVGAGI. The CDR3 DNA sequence: TGTGCCAGCAGTTACTTTCCGACAGGGGACGGCTCCTCCTATGGCTACACCTTC. Amino acid sequence: CASSYFPTGDGSSYGYTF.

The rearrangement links TRBV6-6 to TRBJ2-1; the D is unclear. The end of the DNA aligns better with TRBJ2-7, so the J call may be wrong. Germline V gives CDR1 MNHNY, CDR2 SVGAGI (reference sequence). This CDR3 has 13 amino acids. The CDR3 loop is CASAISEPYEQYF. CDR3 nucleotides: TGTGCCAGCGCTATCAGCGAACCCTACGAGCAGTACTTC.